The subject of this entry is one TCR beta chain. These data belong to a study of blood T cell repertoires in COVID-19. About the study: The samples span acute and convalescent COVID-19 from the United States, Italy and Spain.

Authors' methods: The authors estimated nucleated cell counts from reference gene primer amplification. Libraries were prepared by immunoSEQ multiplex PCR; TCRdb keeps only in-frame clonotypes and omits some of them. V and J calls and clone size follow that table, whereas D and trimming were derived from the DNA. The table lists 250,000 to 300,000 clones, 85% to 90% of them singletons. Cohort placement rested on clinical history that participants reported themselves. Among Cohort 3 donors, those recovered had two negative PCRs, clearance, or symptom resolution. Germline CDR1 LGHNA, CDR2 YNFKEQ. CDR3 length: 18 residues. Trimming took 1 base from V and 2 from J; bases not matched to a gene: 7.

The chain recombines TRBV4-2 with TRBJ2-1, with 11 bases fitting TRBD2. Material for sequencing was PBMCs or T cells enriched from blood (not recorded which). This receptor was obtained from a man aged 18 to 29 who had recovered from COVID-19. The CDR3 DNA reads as TGTGCCAGCAGCCAAGGGCCCTTGACTAGCGGGGCCTACAATGAGCAGTTCTTC. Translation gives CASSQGPLTSGAYNEQFF.